One T cell receptor beta chain is described in this entry. Its antigen remains unknown. The repertoire was sequenced with immunoSEQ multiplex PCR; TCRdb's copy has only in-frame clones and lacks some. The table lists 150,000 or so clones, 88% of them singletons. The data belong to a study of T cell responses to AZD1222 COVID-19 vaccine. Regarding the study as a whole: Spike was spanned by vaccine-associated CD4 TCRs, with dominance at 160-218 and 743-854. At study baseline, merely several AZD1222 recipients were seropositive. The donor group comprised mostly white British people and more females; the analysis possibly underestimated clonal diversity.

The V end was cut by 4 bases, the J end by 3 bases, with 10 bases between. The CDR3 is made up of 13 amino acids. The clonotype originates from an adult in good health. Here the sequenced sample was peripheral blood, taken on day 0 of AZD1222 vaccination. The chain has TRBV12-3 or TRBV12-4 and TRBJ2-7; D might be TRBD1 (6 bases). CDR3 DNA: TGTGCCAGCAGTTCGACAGGAGTCTACGAGCAGTACTTC. This encodes CASSSTGVYEQYF.